This passage covers 19 T cell receptor beta chains from one sample sequenced in a study of T cells in tuberculosis. Clones were read by immunoSEQ multiplex PCR, and TCRdb kept only the in-frame ones, dropping some. The sample records tens of thousands of clones, approximately 91% being singletons. After thawing and overnight rest, PBMC were stained with GMM-loaded CD1B tetramer, viability dye and anti-CD3 for sorting. C32 glucose monomycolate from Rhodococcus equi was loaded onto the CD1B tetramers. Material: CD1b-GMM tetramer-negative cells sorted from PBMCs. These receptors came from an adult woman with latent tuberculosis.

The chain has TRBV5-3 and TRBJ2-7; the match to TRBD2 covers 9 bases. TRBV5-3 is noted as an ORF with a role that remains uncertain. This CDR3 is 14 amino acids long. Germline trimming cut 4 bases from V and 4 bases from J; bases unmatched to any gene: 6. DNA for the CDR3: TGTGCCAGAAGCCAGAGCGGGGGGAAGTACGAGCAGTACGTC. Amino acid sequence: CARSQSGGKYEQYV.

The chain links TRBV7-2 to TRBJ1-3, with 9 bases matching TRBD1. Germline V gene lookup returns CDR1 SGHTA and CDR2 FQGNSA. V gave up 4 bases and J gave up 8 bases; unmatched junction bases: 9. This CDR3 contains 15 residues. CDR3 in DNA: TGTGCCAGCAGCTCGGACAGGGGTCATGGGGACACCATATATTTT. It codes for CASSSDRGHGDTIYF. Using reference TRBV7-2 and TRBJ1-3 for the parts outside the CDR3, the full variable domain is GAGVSQSPSNKVTEKGKDVELRCDPISGHTALYWYRQSLGQGLEFLIYFQGNSAPDKSGLPSDRFSAERTGGSVSTLTIQRTQQEDSAVYLCASSSDRGHGDTIYFGEGSWLTVV.

V gene TRBV6-6 combines with J gene TRBJ1-4; maybe TRBD1 (5 bases). The CDR3 covers 14 residues. The V gene's germline CDR1 is MNHNY and CDR2 SVGAGI (reference sequence). Between the trimmed V and J ends, which lost 7 bases and 5 bases, there was a span of 14 bases. In DNA, the CDR3 is TGTGCCAGCACGGCGGGGACGGCGAATGAAAAACTGTTTTTT. It translates to CASTAGTANEKLFF.

V gene TRBV14 combines with J gene TRBJ2-7; 9 nucleotides align to TRBD1. CDR3 size: 16 residues. After removal of 2 bases from V and 7 bases from J, the junction contained 12 bases not matched to a gene. Germline V lookup: CDR1 SGHDN, CDR2 FVKESK. The CDR3: CASSQPTGTGRREQYV. The CDR3 coding sequence is TGTGCCAGCAGCCAACCGACCGGGACAGGGAGGAGGGAGCAGTACGTC.

V is TRBV4-1 and J is TRBJ2-4, with 9 bases fitting TRBD1. With V trimmed by 3 bases and J by 1 base, 4 bases remained unmatched. Germline V gene lookup returns CDR1 MGHRA and CDR2 YSYEKL. The CDR3 spans 16 residues. CDR3 bases: TGCGCCAGCAGCCACCTAGGACAGGGGGCCAAAAACATTCAGTACTTC. Its protein product is CASSHLGQGAKNIQYF.

Only one count was recorded for this clone. V usage is TRBV7-8 and J usage is TRBJ1-2, with TRBD1 matching 9 bases. V shed 1 base and J 2 bases; nucleotides not matched to a gene: 8. This CDR3 comprises 17 residues. Germline V gene lookup returns CDR1 SGHVS and CDR2 FQNEAQ. For the CDR3, the DNA is TGTGCCAGCAGCTTAGAGGGACTGGGACAGGGAAACTATGGCTACACCTTC. Translating gives CASSLEGLGQGNYGYTF.

This chain connects TRBV19 to TRBJ2-5; TRBD1 aligns across 11 bases. With V trimmed by 4 bases and J by 5 bases, 12 bases remained unmatched. The CDR3 runs 17 residues. Per germline, CDR1 LNHDA and CDR2 SQIVND (reference sequence). The CDR3 spells CASSTYRTGGDKETQYF. The CDR3 DNA follows: TGTGCCAGTAGTACCTACCGGACAGGGGGCGATAAGGAGACCCAGTACTTC.

The V call is TRBV4-1, the J call TRBJ1-1, with D unclear. CDR1 and CDR2 (germline): MGHRA, YSYEKL. This CDR3 spans 13 amino acids. The germline V and J ends were trimmed by 1 base and 5 bases, with 8 bases remaining between them. The CDR3 bases are TGCGCCAGCAGCCAAGTTGTTCGGACTGAAGCTTTCTTT. It specifies CASSQVVRTEAFF.

V usage is TRBV29-1 and J usage is TRBJ1-5; 9 nucleotides agree with TRBD1. The CDR3 length is 14 residues. CDR1 SQVTM and CDR2 ANQGSEA come from the germline V gene. V trimming: 6 bases; J trimming: 3 bases; junction bases outside the gene matches: 6. The CDR3 DNA reads as TGCAGCGTCCTGGGACAGGGCAACAATCAGCCCCAGCATTTT. Its translation: CSVLGQGNNQPQHF. The full variable domain, completed using reference TRBV29-1 and TRBJ1-5, is SAVISQKPSRDICQRGTSLTIQCQVDSQVTMMFWYRQQPGQSLTLIATANQGSEATYESGFVIDKFPISRPNLTFSTLTVSNMSPEDSSIYLCSVLGQGNNQPQHFGDGTRLSIL.

The chain has TRBV7-2 and TRBJ2-7, with TRBD2 identical over 7 bases. The length of the CDR3 is 15 residues. With 1 base clipped from V and 2 bases from J, the junction kept 5 bases outside the gene matches. CDR1 and CDR2 (germline): SGHTA, FQGNSA. The CDR3 DNA follows: TGTGCCAGCAGCTTAGAGCTTGGACTAGCCTACGAGCAGTACGTC. It yields the protein CASSLELGLAYEQYV.

The rearrangement links TRBV7-2 to TRBJ1-1; D might be TRBD1 (6 bases). The length of the CDR3 is 17 residues. V was pared by 2 bases and J by 0 bases, with 16 bases between. Per the germline V gene, CDR1 is SGHTA and CDR2 is FQGNSA. The CDR3 nucleotides are TGTGCCAGCAGCTTACTACGGGACACAGGAATGAACACTGAAGCTTTCTTT. Translating it yields CASSLLRDTGMNTEAFF.

V is TRBV6-5 and J is TRBJ2-5; D is perhaps TRBD1 (6 bases). V gave up 5 bases and J gave up 1 base, with 14 bases separating them. CDR3 size: 15 residues. Germline CDR1 and CDR2: MNHEY and SVGAGI. This CDR3 is CASSKRQALQETQYF. The DNA for the CDR3 is TGTGCCAGCAGTAAACGACAGGCCCTCCAAGAGACCCAGTACTTC.

J is TRBJ2-1 and V is TRBV6-4; 8 nucleotides match TRBD2. From germline, CDR1 is MRHNA and CDR2 SNTAGT. This CDR3 has 15 residues. The junction had 13 bases not matched to a gene; V was cut back by 5 bases and J by 10 bases. CDR3 sequence reads: CASSPNSGAAREQFF. The DNA for the CDR3 is TGTGCCAGCAGTCCGAATAGCGGGGCTGCTCGGGAGCAGTTCTTC.

The chain employs TRBV10-2 and TRBJ1-1; perhaps TRBD1 as D (6 bases). Germline V gives CDR1 WSHSY, CDR2 SAAADI. Trimming shortened V by 5 bases and J by 1 base, and 17 bases separated the two germline ends. There are 16 residues in the CDR3. The CDR3 loop reads CASSLGAGTANTEAFF. DNA for the CDR3: TGCGCCAGCAGTTTGGGGGCCGGGACGGCGAACACTGAAGCTTTCTTT.

The chain joins TRBV5-1 to TRBJ2-6, with 7 bases matching TRBD1. CDR3 length: 14 residues. Germline values: CDR1 SGHRS, CDR2 YFSETQ. V lost 7 bases to trimming and J lost 4 bases; unmatched junction nucleotides: 5. This CDR3 is CASGTGVGANVLTF. The CDR3 nucleotides are TGCGCCAGCGGTACAGGGGTAGGGGCCAACGTCCTGACTTTC.

The V call is TRBV6-5, the J call TRBJ2-1; D unclear. The germline V gene encodes CDR1 MNHEY and CDR2 SVGAGI. The V end lost 2 bases, the J end lost 3 bases, and 5 bases lay between the germline ends. The CDR3 runs to 13 residues. The CDR3 loop reads CASSYDSYNEQFF. The CDR3 coding sequence is TGTGCCAGCAGTTACGATAGCTACAATGAGCAGTTCTTC.

The chain couples TRBV5-1 to TRBJ1-2; D gene uncertain. The ends were cut back, 0 bases at V and 6 bases at J, with 6 bases in the middle. Germline lookup yields CDR1 SGHRS and CDR2 YFSETQ. CDR3 length equals 12 residues. The CDR3 region has the DNA TGCGCCAGCAGCTTGGCGGAGCATGGCTACACCTTC. Translated, it gives CASSLAEHGYTF. Supplemented by reference TRBV5-1 and TRBJ1-2, the full variable domain reads KAGVTQTPRYLIKTRGQQVTLSCSPISGHRSVSWYQQTPGQGLQFLFEYFSETQRNKGNFPGRFSGRQFSNSRSEMNVSTLELGDSALYLCASSLAEHGYTFGSGTRLTVV.

The CDR3 nucleotides read TGTGCCAGCAGCCCAGGGGTCCAAAGCAATCAGCCCCAGCATTTT. It specifies CASSPGVQSNQPQHF. The rearrangement uses TRBV11-2 and TRBJ1-5; D may be TRBD1 (6 bases). V was shortened by 5 bases and J by 1 base, with 12 bases between the two germline ends. Germline assignment: CDR1 SGHAT and CDR2 FQNNGV. CDR3 length: 15 amino acids. The variable domain in full, with the rest retrieved from reference TRBV11-2 and TRBJ1-5, is EAGVAQSPRYKIIEKRQSVAFWCNPISGHATLYWYQQILGQGPKLLIQFQNNGVVDDSQLPKDRFSAERLKGVDSTLKIQPAKLEDSAVYLCASSPGVQSNQPQHFGDGTRLSIL.

The chain combines TRBV5-4 with TRBJ1-2, with 10 bases identical to TRBD1. Germline values: CDR1 SGHNT, CDR2 YYREEE (reference sequence). V shed 0 bases, J shed 2 bases, and the junction held 10 bases outside the gene matches. This CDR3 contains 18 residues. The CDR3 sequence is CASSLGGDRGRSNYGYTF. For the CDR3, the DNA is TGTGCCAGCAGCTTGGGAGGGGACAGGGGCCGGTCCAACTATGGCTACACCTTC.